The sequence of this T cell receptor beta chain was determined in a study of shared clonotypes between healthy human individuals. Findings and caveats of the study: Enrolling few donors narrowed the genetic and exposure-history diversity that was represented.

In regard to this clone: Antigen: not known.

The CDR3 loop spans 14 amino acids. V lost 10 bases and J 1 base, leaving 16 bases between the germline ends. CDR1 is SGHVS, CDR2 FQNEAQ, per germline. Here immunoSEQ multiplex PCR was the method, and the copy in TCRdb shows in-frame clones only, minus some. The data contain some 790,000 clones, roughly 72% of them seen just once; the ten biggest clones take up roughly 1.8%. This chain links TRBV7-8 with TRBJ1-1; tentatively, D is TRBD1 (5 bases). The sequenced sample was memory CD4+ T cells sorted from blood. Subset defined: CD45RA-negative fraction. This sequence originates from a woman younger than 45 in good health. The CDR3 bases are TGTGCCAAATCTGGGGGTTCGGGGAACACTGAAGCTTTCTTT. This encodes CAKSGGSGNTEAFF.